This T cell receptor beta chain was identified in a study of cytomegalovirus exposure and HLA in healthy donors. CDR3 length: 15 amino acids. The germline V gene has CDR1 SGHTA and CDR2 FQGNSA. V trimming: 3 bases; J trimming: 7 bases; junction bases outside the gene matches: 11. PCR involved 60 Vbeta and 13 Jbeta primers. TCRdb's table, derived via immunoSEQ multiplex PCR, lists solely in-frame clones and lacks some. The sample holds 210,000 or so clones, about four fifths seen once. The V and J genes are TRBV7-2 and TRBJ1-1; 7 bases line up with TRBD1. Sequenced: PBMCs. The receptor was derived from a woman aged 45-65 years in good health and CMV-seropositive. The CDR3 DNA is TGTGCCAGCAGCTTGGTTTCCGCCCAGGGGGGTGAAGCTTTCTTT. Residues: CASSLVSAQGGEAFF.